The entry below describes one T cell receptor (beta chain). Its specificity is unknown. Sequencing of the DNA from cultured CD4+ T cells was carried out with the Oncomine TCR Beta short-read assay. TCRdb ran MiXCR on the PCR reads and lists one entry per CDR3 protein. This table has 20,000 to 25,000 distinct CDR3 sequences, approximately 50% appearing once. These data originate in a study of vaccination and CD4 T cells after COVID-19. Treatment defined: roughly 11-day PBMC culture with coronavirus spike peptide pools or control peptides (ViraFEST assay). The specimen was CD4+ T cells from blood, cultured in vitro. The receptor's source is a human donor who had recovered from COVID-19.

CDR3 region: CANRDGEYF. The DNA of the CDR3 is TGTGCCAACCGGGACGGTGAGTACTTC. The chain recombines TRBV7-3 with TRBJ2-5, with D perhaps being TRBD1 or TRBD2 (5 bases each). The CDR3 consists of 9 residues. In germline, CDR1 is SGHTA, CDR2 FQGTGA. Deletions cut 10 bases from V and 12 bases from J, with 12 bases between.